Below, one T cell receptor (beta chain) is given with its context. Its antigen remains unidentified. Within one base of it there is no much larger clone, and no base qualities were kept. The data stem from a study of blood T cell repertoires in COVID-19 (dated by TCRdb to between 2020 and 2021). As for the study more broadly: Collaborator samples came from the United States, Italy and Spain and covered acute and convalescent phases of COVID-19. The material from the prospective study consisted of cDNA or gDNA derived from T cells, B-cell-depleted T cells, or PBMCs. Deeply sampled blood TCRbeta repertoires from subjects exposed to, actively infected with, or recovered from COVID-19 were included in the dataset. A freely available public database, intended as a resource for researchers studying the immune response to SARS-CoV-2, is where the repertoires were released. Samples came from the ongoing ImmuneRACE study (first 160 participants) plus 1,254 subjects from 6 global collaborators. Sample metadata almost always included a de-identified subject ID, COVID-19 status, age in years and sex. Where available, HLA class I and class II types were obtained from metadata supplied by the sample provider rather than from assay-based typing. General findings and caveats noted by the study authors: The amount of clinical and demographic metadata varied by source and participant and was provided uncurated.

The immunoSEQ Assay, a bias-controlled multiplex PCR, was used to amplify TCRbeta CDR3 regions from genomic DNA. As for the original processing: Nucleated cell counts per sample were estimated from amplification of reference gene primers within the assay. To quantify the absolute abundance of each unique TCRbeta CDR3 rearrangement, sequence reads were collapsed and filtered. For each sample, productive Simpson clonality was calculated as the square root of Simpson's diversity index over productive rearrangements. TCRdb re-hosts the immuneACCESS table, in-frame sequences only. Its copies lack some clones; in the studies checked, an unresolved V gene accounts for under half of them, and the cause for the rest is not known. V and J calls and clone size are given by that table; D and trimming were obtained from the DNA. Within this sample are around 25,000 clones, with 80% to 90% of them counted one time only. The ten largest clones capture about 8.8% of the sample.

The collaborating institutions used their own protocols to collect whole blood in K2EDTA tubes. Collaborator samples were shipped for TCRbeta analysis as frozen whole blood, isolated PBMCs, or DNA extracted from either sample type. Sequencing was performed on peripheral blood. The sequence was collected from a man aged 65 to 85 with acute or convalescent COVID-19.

The DNA reads TGTGCCAGCAGCTTAGAGGCCGCACCACCCTACGAGCAGTACTTC. It encodes CASSLEAAPPYEQYF. The receptor chain draws on TRBV11-2 and TRBJ2-7; the D gene identity is not certain. Trimming at the junction amounts to 0 bases on V and 2 bases on J, and the germline ends lie 11 bases apart. Including the terminal cysteine and phenylalanine, the CDR3 comprises 15 residues. Only CDR3 DNA is held: 45 bases, read in frame from base 1. Looking up the germline V gene yields CDR1 SGHAT and CDR2 FQNNGV.